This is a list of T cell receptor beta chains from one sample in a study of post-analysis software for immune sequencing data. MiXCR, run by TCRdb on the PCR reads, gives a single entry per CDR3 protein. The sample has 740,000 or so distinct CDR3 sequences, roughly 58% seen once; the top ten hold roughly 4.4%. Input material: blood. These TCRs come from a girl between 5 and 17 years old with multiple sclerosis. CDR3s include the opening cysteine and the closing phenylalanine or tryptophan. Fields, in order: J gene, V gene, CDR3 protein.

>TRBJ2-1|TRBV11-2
CASSLAGGPINEQFF
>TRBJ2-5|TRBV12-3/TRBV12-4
CASSRTGGTQYF
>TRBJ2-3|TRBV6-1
CASSNTPLEDTQYF
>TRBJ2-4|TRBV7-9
CASSYGTGAKNIQYF
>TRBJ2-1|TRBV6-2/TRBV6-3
CASSYNSGRYNEQFF
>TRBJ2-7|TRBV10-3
CAISLGGADEQYF
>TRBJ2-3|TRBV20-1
CSARGPTDTDTQYF
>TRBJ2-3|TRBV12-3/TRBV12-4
CASSFGVAADTQYF
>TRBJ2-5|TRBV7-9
CASSLAGTGGAETQYF
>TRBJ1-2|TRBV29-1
CSVAGYTF
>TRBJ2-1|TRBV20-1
CSARDLGGRYEQFF
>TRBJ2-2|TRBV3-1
CASSQDPAGELFF
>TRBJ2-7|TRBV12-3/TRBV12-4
CASRLGTGGGRREQYF
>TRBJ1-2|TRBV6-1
CASTEPTGRSGYTF
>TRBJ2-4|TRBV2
CASSAGLAALAKNIQYF
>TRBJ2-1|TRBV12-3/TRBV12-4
CASSLVVLGSYNEQFF
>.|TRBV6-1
CASRDSAGGYEQYF
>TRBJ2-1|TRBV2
CASSVRAEYTYNEQFF
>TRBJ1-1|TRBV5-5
CASSLEAFTEAFF
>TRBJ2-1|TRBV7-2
CARGLASNEQFF
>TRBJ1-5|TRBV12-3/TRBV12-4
CASRRDSSFNQPQHF
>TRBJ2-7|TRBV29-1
CSVEDLVGEAYEQYF
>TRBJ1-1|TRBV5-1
CASSPGTGLVVGTEAFF
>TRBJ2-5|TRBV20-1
CSAPVPAGRETQYF
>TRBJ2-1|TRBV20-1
CSARSRTSGSDNEQFF
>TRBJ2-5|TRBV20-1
CSAREAGRYGTQYF
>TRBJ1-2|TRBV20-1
CSARPGVSYGYTF
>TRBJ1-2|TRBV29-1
CSAGLGYTF
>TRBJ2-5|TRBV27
CASSQWGQETQYF
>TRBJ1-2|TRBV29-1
CSVEAVDGYGYTF
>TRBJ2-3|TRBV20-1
CSARGSSGAGGPRDTQYF